This T cell receptor beta chain originates from a study of OX40 agonist ivuxolimab in advanced cancers. The protocol was immunoSEQ multiplex PCR, while the TCRdb copy is restricted to in-frame clones and leaves out a portion. Here the sample spans almost 80,000 clones, approximately 80% being singletons. Prior autoimmune disease or systemic immunosuppression barred patients. V lost 5 bases and J 6 bases, leaving 17 bases between the germline ends. The CDR3 runs to 14 residues. From germline, CDR1 is SNHLY and CDR2 FYNNEI. This clone came up once. The TCR was taken from an adult with an advanced solid tumor such as melanoma, head and neck, liver or kidney cancer. Sequences were derived from CD4+ or CD8+ T cells sorted from blood, sampled in a trial of the OX40 agonist ivuxolimab. The gene calls are TRBV2 and TRBJ2-7; perhaps TRBD2 as D (8 bases). Written as DNA, the CDR3 is TGTGCCAGCAGTACCGGGACTAGGGGGCCCGAGCAGTACGTC. Translation: CASSTGTRGPEQYV.